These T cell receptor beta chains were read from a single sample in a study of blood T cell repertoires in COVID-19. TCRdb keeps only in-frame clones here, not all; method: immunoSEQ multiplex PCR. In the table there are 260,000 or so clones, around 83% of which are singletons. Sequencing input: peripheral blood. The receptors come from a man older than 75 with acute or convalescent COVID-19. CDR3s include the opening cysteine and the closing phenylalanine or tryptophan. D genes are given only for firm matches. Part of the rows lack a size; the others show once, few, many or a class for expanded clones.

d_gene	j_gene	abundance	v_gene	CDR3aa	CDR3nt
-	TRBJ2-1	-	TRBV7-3	CASSGRGSDRYNEQFF	TGTGCCAGCAGCGGCCGGGGGAGCGACCGCTACAATGAGCAGTTCTTC
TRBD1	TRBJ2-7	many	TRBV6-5	CASSPDRVNHEQYF	TGTGCCAGCAGTCCCGACAGGGTCAACCACGAGCAGTACTTC
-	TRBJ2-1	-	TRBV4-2	CASSPKVASSYNEQFF	TGTGCCAGCAGCCCAAAGGTGGCTAGCTCCTACAATGAGCAGTTCTTC
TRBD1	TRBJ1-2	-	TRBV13	CASSGDRGQHYGYTF	TGTGCCAGCAGCGGGGACAGGGGGCAACACTATGGCTACACCTTC
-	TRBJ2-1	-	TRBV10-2	CASKLTGTAYNEQFF	TGCGCCAGCAAACTGACCGGGACTGCTTACAATGAGCAGTTCTTC
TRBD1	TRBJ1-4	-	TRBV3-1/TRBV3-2	CASSQVIGGAREKLFF	TGTGCCAGCAGCCAAGTGATAGGGGGCGCAAGGGAAAAACTGTTTTTT
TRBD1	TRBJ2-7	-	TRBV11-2	CASRTPGQIPYEQYF	TGTGCCAGCAGGACGCCGGGACAGATTCCCTACGAGCAGTACTTC
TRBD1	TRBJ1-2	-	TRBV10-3	CAISYNRPGTGDNYGYTF	TGTGCCATCAGCTACAATCGCCCCGGGACAGGAGATAACTATGGCTACACCTTC
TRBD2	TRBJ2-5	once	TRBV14	CASSQLGLAGTKTQYF	TGTGCCAGCAGCCAACTGGGACTAGCGGGGACGAAGACCCAGTACTTC
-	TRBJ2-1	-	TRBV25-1	CASSESRGGIVNEQFF	TGTGCCAGCAGTGAATCGAGGGGGGGAATAGTCAATGAGCAGTTCTTC
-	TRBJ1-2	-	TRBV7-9	CASSFGRDYYGYTF	TGTGCCAGCAGCTTTGGCAGGGACTACTATGGCTACACCTTC
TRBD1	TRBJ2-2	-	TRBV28	CASRGGWLTGELFF	TGTGCCAGCCGAGGGGGCTGGTTGACCGGGGAGCTGTTTTTT
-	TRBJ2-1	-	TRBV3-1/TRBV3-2	CASSQAWQGEDEQFF	TGTGCCAGCAGCCAAGCTTGGCAGGGGGAGGATGAGCAGTTCTTC
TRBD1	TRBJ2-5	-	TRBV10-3	CAISPRQGVEETQYF	TGTGCCATCAGTCCCAGACAGGGGGTTGAAGAGACCCAGTACTTC
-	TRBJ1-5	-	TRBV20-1	CSASYGGNQPQHF	TGCAGTGCTAGTTACGGGGGCAATCAGCCCCAGCATTTT
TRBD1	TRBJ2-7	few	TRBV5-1	CASSGPGTESYEQYF	TGCGCCAGCAGCGGTCCCGGGACAGAATCGTACGAGCAGTACTTC
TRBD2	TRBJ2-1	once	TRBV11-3	CASSQGLAGGVMNEQFF	TGTGCCAGCAGCCAGGGACTAGCGGGAGGGGTCATGAATGAGCAGTTCTTC
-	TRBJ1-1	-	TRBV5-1	CARRGAGGNTEAFF	TGCGCCCGCAGGGGCGCGGGGGGGAACACTGAAGCTTTCTTT
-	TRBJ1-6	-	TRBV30	CAWTQGISYNSPLHF	TGTGCCTGGACTCAGGGGATCTCCTATAATTCACCCCTCCACTTT
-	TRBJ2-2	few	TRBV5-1	CASSFNGGSGTGELFF	TGCGCCAGCAGCTTCAACGGGGGAAGTGGCACCGGGGAGCTGTTTTTT
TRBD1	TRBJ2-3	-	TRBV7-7	CASSLGQGGTSTDTQYF	TGTGCTAGCAGTCTGGGACAGGGTGGGACTAGCACAGATACGCAGTATTTT
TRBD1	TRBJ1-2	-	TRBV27	CASSSTYRGSNYGYTF	TGTGCCAGCAGTTCAACGTACAGGGGATCTAACTATGGCTACACCTTC
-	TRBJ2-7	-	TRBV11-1	CASSLTGRDPYEQYF	TGTGCCAGCAGCTTAACAGGGAGGGACCCCTACGAGCAGTACTTC
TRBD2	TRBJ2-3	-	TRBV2	CASSVIRGGGSTDTQYF	TGTGCCAGCAGCGTGATCAGAGGCGGGGGTAGCACAGATACGCAGTATTTT
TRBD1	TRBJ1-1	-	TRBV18	CASSQGAKEAFF	TGTGCCAGCTCACAGGGGGCGAAAGAAGCTTTCTTT
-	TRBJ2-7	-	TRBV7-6	CASSVGYEQYF	TGTGCCAGCAGCGTCGGGTACGAGCAGTACTTC
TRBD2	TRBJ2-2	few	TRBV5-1	CASSLEGTRVTGELFF	TGCGCCAGCAGCTTGGAAGGGACTAGAGTCACCGGGGAGCTGTTTTTT
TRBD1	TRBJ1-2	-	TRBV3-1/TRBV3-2	CASSFGQGSYGYTF	TGTGCCAGCAGCTTTGGACAGGGGAGCTATGGCTACACCTTC
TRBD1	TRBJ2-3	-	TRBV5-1	CASSLGDRGADTQYF	TGCGCCAGCAGCTTGGGAGACAGGGGGGCAGATACGCAGTATTTT
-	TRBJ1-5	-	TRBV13	CASSQQESNQPQHF	TGTGCCAGCAGCCAACAGGAGAGCAATCAGCCCCAGCATTTT
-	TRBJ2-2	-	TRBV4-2	CASSQDGGSNTGELFF	TGTGCCAGCAGCCAAGATGGGGGCTCGAACACCGGGGAGCTGTTTTTT
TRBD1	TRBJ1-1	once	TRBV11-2	CASSFLDRGNRDDTEAFF	TGTGCCAGCAGCTTTCTTGACAGGGGAAATCGTGATGACACTGAAGCTTTCTTT
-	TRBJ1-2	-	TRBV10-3	CAISEDRYYGYTF	TGTGCCATCAGTGAGGACAGGTACTATGGCTACACCTTC
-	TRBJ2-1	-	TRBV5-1	CASSLGGQSYNEQFF	TGCGCCAGCAGCCTCGGGGGACAGTCCTACAATGAGCAGTTCTTC
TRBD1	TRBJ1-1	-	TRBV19	CASSIEGTATEAFF	TGTGCCAGTAGTATAGAGGGGACAGCCACTGAAGCTTTCTTT
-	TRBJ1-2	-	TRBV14	CASSPSSVSYGYTF	TGTGCCAGCAGCCCCTCGTCAGTATCCTATGGCTACACCTTC
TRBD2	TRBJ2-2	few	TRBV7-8	CASSPRTGTTYTGELFF	TGTGCCAGCAGCCCCCGAACCGGGACTACTTACACCGGGGAGCTGTTTTTT
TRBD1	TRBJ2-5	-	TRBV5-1	CASSRTGASRETQYF	TGCGCCAGCAGCCGAACAGGGGCGTCCCGGGAGACCCAGTACTTC
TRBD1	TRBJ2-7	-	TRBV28	CASRGLGTATYEQYF	TGTGCCAGCAGGGGATTGGGGACAGCCACCTACGAGCAGTACTTC
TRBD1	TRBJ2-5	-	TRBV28	CASSHGTGTSRETQYF	TGTGCCAGCAGCCACGGGACAGGGACCTCCCGTGAGACCCAGTACTTC
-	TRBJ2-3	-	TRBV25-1	CASSHPRGTTDTQYF	TGTGCCAGCAGCCACCCCCGCGGGACCACAGATACGCAGTATTTT